The subject of this entry is one T cell receptor beta chain. What it binds is unknown. The data derive from a study of OX40 agonist ivuxolimab in advanced cancers. Study-wide background: Partial responses were achieved by three patients, one with hepatocellular carcinoma and two with cutaneous melanoma.

Germline lookup yields CDR1 MDHEN and CDR2 SYDVKM. Trimming took off 6 bases at V and 8 bases at J, with 14 bases between the two ends. This CDR3 comprises 13 residues. Study-wide results and caveats: Expanded peripheral T cells had an undetermined antigen specificity.

TCRdb keeps only in-frame clones here, not all; method: immunoSEQ multiplex PCR. The table lists approximately 15,000 clones, over 75% of them singletons, with 12% in the top ten. The receptor's source is an adult with an advanced solid tumor such as melanoma, head and neck, liver or kidney cancer. This specimen consisted of CD4+ or CD8+ T cells sorted from blood, obtained in a trial of the OX40 agonist ivuxolimab. The rearrangement joins TRBV28 to TRBJ2-4; D remains ambiguous. CDR3 loop: CASSQTTGDIQYF. The CDR3 DNA reads as TGTGCCAGCAGCCAGACGACTGGGGACATTCAGTACTTC.